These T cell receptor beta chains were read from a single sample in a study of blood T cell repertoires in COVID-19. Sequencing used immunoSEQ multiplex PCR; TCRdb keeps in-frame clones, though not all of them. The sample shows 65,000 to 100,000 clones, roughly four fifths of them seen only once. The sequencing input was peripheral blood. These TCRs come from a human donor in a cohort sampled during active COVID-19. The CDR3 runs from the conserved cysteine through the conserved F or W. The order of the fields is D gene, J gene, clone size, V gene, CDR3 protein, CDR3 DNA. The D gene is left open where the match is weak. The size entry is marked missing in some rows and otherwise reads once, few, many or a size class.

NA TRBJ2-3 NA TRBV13 CASSEEGLSTDTQYF TGTGCCAGCAGCGAAGAAGGACTATCCACAGATACGCAGTATTTT
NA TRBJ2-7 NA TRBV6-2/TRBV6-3 CASSYGGAVTYEQYF TGTGCCAGCAGTTATGGCGGGGCGGTGACCTACGAGCAGTACTTC
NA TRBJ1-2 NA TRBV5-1 CASSLGGEGMWEHGYTF TGCGCCAGCAGCTTGGGTGGGGAGGGGATGTGGGAGCATGGCTACACCTTC
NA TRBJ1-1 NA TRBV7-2 CASTGDTEAFF TGTGCCAGCACGGGAGACACTGAAGCTTTCTTT
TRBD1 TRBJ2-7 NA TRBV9 CASGPGTGGEQYF TGTGCCAGCGGTCCCGGGACAGGCGGCGAGCAGTACTTC
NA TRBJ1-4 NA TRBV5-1 CASSLGTTPNEKLFF TGCGCCAGCAGCTTAGGGACAACGCCTAATGAAAAACTGTTTTTT
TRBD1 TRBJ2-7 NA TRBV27 CASSYSGTVTYEQYF TGTGCCAGCAGCTATTCGGGGACAGTGACCTACGAGCAGTACTTC
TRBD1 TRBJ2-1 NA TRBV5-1 CASSLVGTGNEQFF TGCGCCAGCAGCTTGGTGGGGACAGGGAATGAGCAGTTCTTC
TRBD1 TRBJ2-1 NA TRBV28 CASSVRDRSYNEQFF TGTGCCAGCAGTGTCCGGGACAGGTCCTACAATGAGCAGTTCTTC
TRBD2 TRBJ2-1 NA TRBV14 CASSRYRIAGVSYNEQFF TGTGCCAGCAGCCGATATCGGATAGCGGGGGTGTCCTACAATGAGCAGTTCTTC
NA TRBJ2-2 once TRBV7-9 CASSRLTALNTGELFF TGTGCCAGCAGCCGATTGACAGCCTTGAACACCGGGGAGCTGTTTTTT
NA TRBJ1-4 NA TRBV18 CASSLRTATNEKLFF TGTGCCAGCTCACTGCGGACAGCAACTAATGAAAAACTGTTTTTT
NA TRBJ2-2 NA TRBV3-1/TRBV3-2 CASSQLQGNTGELFF TGTGCCAGCAGCCAACTGCAGGGGAACACCGGGGAGCTGTTTTTT
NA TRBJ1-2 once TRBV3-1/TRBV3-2 CASSQDGNYGYTF TGTGCCAGCAGCCAAGATGGCAACTATGGCTACACCTTC
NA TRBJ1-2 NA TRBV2 CASSEGARAGGYTF TGTGCCAGCAGTGAAGGTGCCAGGGCTGGTGGCTACACCTTC
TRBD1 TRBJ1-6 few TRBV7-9 CASIQGGNSPLHF TGTGCCAGCATTCAGGGGGGAAATTCACCCCTCCACTTT
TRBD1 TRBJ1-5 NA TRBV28 CASSSDRGRFNQPQHF TGTGCCAGCAGTTCCGACAGGGGAAGATTCAATCAGCCCCAGCATTTT
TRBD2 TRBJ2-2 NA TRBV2 CASRNGISGGANTGELFF TGTGCCAGCAGGAACGGTATTAGCGGGGGGGCAAACACCGGGGAGCTGTTTTTT
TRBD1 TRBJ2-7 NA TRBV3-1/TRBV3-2 CASSQSSRTGKGYYEQYF TGTGCCAGCAGCCAAAGTTCCCGGACAGGCAAAGGGTATTACGAGCAGTACTTC
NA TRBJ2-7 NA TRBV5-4 CASSPGMAYEQYF TGTGCCAGCAGCCCAGGAATGGCCTACGAGCAGTACTTC